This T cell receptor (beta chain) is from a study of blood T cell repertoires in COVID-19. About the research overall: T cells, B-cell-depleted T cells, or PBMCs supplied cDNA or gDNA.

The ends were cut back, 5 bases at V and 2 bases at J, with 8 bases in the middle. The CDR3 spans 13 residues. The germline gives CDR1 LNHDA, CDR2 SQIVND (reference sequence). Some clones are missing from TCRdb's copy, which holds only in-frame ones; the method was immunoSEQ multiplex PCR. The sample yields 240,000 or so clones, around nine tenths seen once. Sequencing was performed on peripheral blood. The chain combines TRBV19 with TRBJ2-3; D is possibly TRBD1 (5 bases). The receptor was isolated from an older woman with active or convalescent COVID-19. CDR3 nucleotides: TGTGCCAGTAGTCAGGGTTCCACAGATACGCAGTATTTT. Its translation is CASSQGSTDTQYF.